This T cell receptor beta chain is from a study of graft-versus-host responses after intestinal transplantation. Study context: All recipients were transplanted with multivisceral, liver-intestinal, or isolated intestinal grafts. Study outcomes and limitations: GvH clones surfaced in recipient marrow, some emerging earlier in ileum or blood. Researchers found peak circulating GvH clone levels linked to early post-transplant HvG declines.

The repertoire was sequenced with immunoSEQ multiplex PCR; TCRdb's copy has only in-frame clones and lacks some. The profile shows about 100,000 clones, around 92% of them singletons. In regard to this clone: Its antigen is unknown.

CDR1 is ENHRY, CDR2 SYGVKD, per germline. Trimming took off 0 bases at V and 7 bases at J, with 13 bases between the two ends. This CDR3 is built from 15 residues. Source: unstimulated CD4+ T cells sorted from spleen or lymph node cells, taken before transplant. The gene calls are TRBV10-3 and TRBJ2-1; possible D gene TRBD1, 8 bases. The receptor was derived from a human donor who was the organ donor for an intestinal transplant. CDR3 loop: CAISESGQGGNEQFF. The DNA of the CDR3 is TGTGCCATCAGTGAGTCAGGACAGGGAGGGAATGAGCAGTTCTTC.